The 16 T cell receptor beta chains below all came from one sample that was sequenced in a study of blood T cell repertoires in COVID-19. Only in-frame clones appear in the TCRdb table, and some are missing; sequencing was by immunoSEQ multiplex PCR. The sample has approximately 440,000 clones; about 91% are singletons. Sequenced: peripheral blood. These receptors originate from a woman in her 50s with COVID-19, enrolled during active disease.

This clone was detected a few times. The genes are TRBV5-1 and TRBJ2-7, with 9 bases lining up with TRBD1. Germline V gene sequence: CDR1 SGHRS, CDR2 YFSETQ. CDR3 length: 14 residues. The junction had 7 bases not matched to a gene; V was cut back by 2 bases and J by 7 bases. Here the CDR3 reads CASSLTGGAGEQYF. As DNA, the CDR3 is TGCGCCAGCAGCTTAACAGGGGGCGCGGGTGAGCAGTACTTC.

This clone turned up a few times. The chain is built from TRBV6-5 and TRBJ2-3; no definite D call. This CDR3 has 14 residues. Germline-derived CDR1 and CDR2 are MNHEY and SVGAGI. V lost 3 bases to trimming and J lost 0 bases, with 7 bases between them. CDR3 sequence reads: CASSYDWSTDTQYF. In DNA, the CDR3 is TGTGCCAGCAGTTATGACTGGAGCACAGATACGCAGTATTTT.

This chain connects TRBV2 to TRBJ2-4; perhaps TRBD1 as D (5 bases). The CDR3 has 13 residues. Trimming shortened V by 6 bases and J by 9 bases, and 15 bases separated the two germline ends. Looked up from germline, CDR1 is SNHLY and CDR2 is FYNNEI. The CDR3 loop is CASRIDSNSIQYF. CDR3 bases: TGTGCCAGCAGGATCGACAGCAACAGCATTCAGTACTTC.

This chain joins TRBV28 and TRBJ2-3; 10 bases line up with TRBD2. V lost 4 bases to trimming and J lost 2 bases; unmatched junction nucleotides: 6. Germline V gene lookup returns CDR1 MDHEN and CDR2 SYDVKM. The CDR3 loop spans 16 amino acids. CDR3 region: CASSSPLAGTTDTQYF. The CDR3 nucleotides are TGTGCCAGCAGTTCCCCACTAGCGGGGACCACAGATACGCAGTATTTT.

The chain is built from TRBV7-2 and TRBJ1-1; no definite D call. Trimming pared 5 bases from V and 5 bases from J, leaving 12 bases between. The CDR3 extends over 13 amino acids. The germline V gene encodes CDR1 SGHTA and CDR2 FQGNSA. Here the CDR3 reads CASSNIPRTEAFF. The CDR3 region has the DNA TGTGCCAGCAGCAACATACCGAGGACTGAAGCTTTCTTT.

V usage is TRBV9 and J usage is TRBJ1-2; D not resolved. Germline CDR1 is SGDLS and CDR2 is YYNGEE. The CDR3 consists of 13 residues. The V and J ends lost 2 bases and 4 bases respectively, with 9 bases between them. The CDR3 DNA reads TGTGCCAGCAGCGTTTGGGCCGGCTATGGCTACACCTTC. Encoded protein: CASSVWAGYGYTF. Using reference TRBV9 and TRBJ1-2 for the parts outside the CDR3, the full variable domain is DSGVTQTPKHLITATGQRVTLRCSPRSGDLSVYWYQQSLDQGLQFLIQYYNGEERAKGNILERFSAQQFPDLHSELNLSSLELGDSALYFCASSVWAGYGYTFGSGTRLTVV.

The chain employs TRBV19 and TRBJ2-6; 9 bases match TRBD1. CDR3 length: 19 residues. The germline CDR1 and CDR2 sequences are LNHDA and SQIVND (reference sequence). V gave up 11 bases and J gave up 0 bases; unmatched junction bases: 17. Here the CDR3 reads CAGPFRDREDNSGANVLTF. Here the CDR3 DNA reads TGTGCCGGGCCCTTCAGGGACAGGGAAGATAACTCTGGGGCCAACGTCCTGACTTTC.

The CDR3 protein is CASSLRYRTGSDNEQFF. The CDR3 bases are TGTGCCAGCAGTCTACGATATAGGACAGGGAGTGACAATGAGCAGTTCTTC. The chain combines TRBV2 with TRBJ2-1; 8 bases match TRBD1. CDR1 and CDR2 (germline): SNHLY, FYNNEI. The CDR3 sequence is 17 residues long. V dropped 5 bases and J dropped 5; count of bases not matched to a gene: 14.

J is TRBJ1-1 and V is TRBV29-1; no definite D call. In germline, CDR1 is SQVTM, CDR2 ANQGSEA. V lost 5 bases to trimming and J lost 5 bases, with 15 bases between them. The CDR3 consists of 13 residues. CDR3 in DNA: TGCAGCGTTATCACTCTCATCGGGACTGAAGCTTTCTTT. Its translation is CSVITLIGTEAFF. Combining the CDR3 with reference TRBV29-1 and TRBJ1-1 gives the whole variable domain SAVISQKPSRDICQRGTSLTIQCQVDSQVTMMFWYRQQPGQSLTLIATANQGSEATYESGFVIDKFPISRPNLTFSTLTVSNMSPEDSSIYLCSVITLIGTEAFFGQGTRLTVV.

The rearrangement uses TRBV5-5 and TRBJ1-2; 7 nucleotides match TRBD1. This CDR3 is built from 13 residues. Trimming cost V 2 bases and J 8 bases; bases outside gene matches: 6. Germline CDR1 and CDR2: SGHKS and YYEKEE (reference sequence). CDR3 DNA: TGTGCCAGCAGCTTTGGGACAGCCTGGGGCTACACCTTC. The encoded protein is CASSFGTAWGYTF.

The rearrangement links TRBV5-1 to TRBJ2-3, with D tentatively TRBD2 (6 bases). With 4 bases removed from V and 0 bases from J, the gap between germline ends came to 12 bases. This CDR3 comprises 15 residues. CDR1 SGHRS and CDR2 YFSETQ come from the germline V gene. The DNA for the CDR3 is TGCGCCAGCAGCGCGACCGGGACTAGCACAGATACGCAGTATTTT. Its translation is CASSATGTSTDTQYF. Supplemented by reference TRBV5-1 and TRBJ2-3, the full variable domain reads KAGVTQTPRYLIKTRGQQVTLSCSPISGHRSVSWYQQTPGQGLQFLFEYFSETQRNKGNFPGRFSGRQFSNSRSEMNVSTLELGDSALYLCASSATGTSTDTQYFGPGTRLTVL.

The chain joins TRBV27 to TRBJ1-5; 8 bases agree with TRBD1. CDR3 length: 17 amino acids. Losses at the gene ends were 1 base for V and 2 bases for J; bases not matched to a gene: 7. Germline V gene sequence: CDR1 MNHEY, CDR2 SMNVEV (reference sequence). The CDR3 region is CASSLLAGGEGNQPQHF. CDR3 DNA sequence: TGTGCCAGCAGTTTATTGGCAGGGGGCGAGGGCAATCAGCCCCAGCATTTT.

This chain links TRBV19 with TRBJ1-5, with 8 nucleotides matching TRBD1. The V gene end was trimmed by 8 bases and the J gene end by 2 bases; junction bases not matched to a gene: 5. CDR1 is LNHDA and CDR2 is SQIVND in the germline V gene (reference sequence). CDR3 length: 14 residues. The CDR3 loop reads CASVQGVGNQPQHF. The CDR3 region has the DNA TGTGCCAGTGTACAGGGGGTGGGCAATCAGCCCCAGCATTTT.

This chain links TRBV13 with TRBJ2-7; TRBD2 matches at 8 bases. CDR1 PRHDT and CDR2 FYEKMQ come from the germline V gene (reference sequence). This CDR3 comprises 20 residues. Germline trimming cut 6 bases from V and 3 bases from J; bases unmatched to any gene: 25. This CDR3 reads CASSFGLAGGAGGFVYEQYF. Written as DNA, the CDR3 is TGTGCCAGCAGTTTCGGACTAGCTGGGGGAGCGGGTGGTTTTGTCTACGAGCAGTACTTC. Looking up the rest from reference TRBV13 and TRBJ2-7 gives the full variable domain: AAGVIQSPRHLIKEKRETATLKCYPIPRHDTVYWYQQGPGQDPQFLISFYEKMQSDKGSIPDRFSAQQFSDYHSELNMSSLELGDSALYFCASSFGLAGGAGGFVYEQYFGPGTRLTVT.

In its sample, this clone was seen once. This rearrangement joins TRBV3-1 (or the pseudogene TRBV3-2) to TRBJ1-3; possible D gene TRBD1, 6 bases. V gave up 1 base and J gave up 4 bases, with 11 bases separating them. CDR3 length: 15 amino acids. CDR1 and CDR2 from the germline V gene are LGHDT and YNNKEL (reference sequence). This CDR3 reads CASSQARGTGNTIYF. CDR3 nucleotide sequence: TGTGCCAGCAGCCAAGCAAGGGGGACAGGAAACACCATATATTTT.

CDR3 nucleotides: TGTGCCAGCAGTTATTCTCTAGGGGGACCTAATGAAAAACTGTTTTTT. Translating gives CASSYSLGGPNEKLFF. The V gene is TRBV6-5, the J gene TRBJ1-4, with D possibly being TRBD1 (6 bases). V shed 3 bases and J shed 3 bases, with 14 bases lying between them. Germline CDR1 and CDR2: MNHEY and SVGAGI. This CDR3 region has 16 residues.